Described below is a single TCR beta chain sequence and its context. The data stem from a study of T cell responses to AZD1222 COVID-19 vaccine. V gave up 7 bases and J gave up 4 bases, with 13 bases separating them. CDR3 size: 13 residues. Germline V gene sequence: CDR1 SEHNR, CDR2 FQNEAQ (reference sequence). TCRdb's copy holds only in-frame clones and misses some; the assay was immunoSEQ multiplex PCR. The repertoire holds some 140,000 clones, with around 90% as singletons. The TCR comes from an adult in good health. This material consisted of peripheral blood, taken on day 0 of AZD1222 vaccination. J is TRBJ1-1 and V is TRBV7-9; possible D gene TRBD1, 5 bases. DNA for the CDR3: TGTGCCAGCACCCCTGGGGGGGGCACTGAAGCTTTCTTT. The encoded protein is CASTPGGGTEAFF.